The 2 T cell receptor beta chains given below trace back to one sample, sequenced in a study of cytomegalovirus exposure and HLA in healthy donors. Primers included in the PCR were 60 Vbeta and 13 Jbeta primers. TCRdb's copy holds only in-frame clones and misses some; the assay was immunoSEQ multiplex PCR. The sample records 80,000 to 100,000 clones, around 72% being singletons. The specimen was PBMCs. These receptor sequences come from a man aged 18-30 years in good health and CMV-seropositive.

This chain joins TRBV2 and TRBJ1-6; D gene ambiguous. The V and J ends lost 4 bases and 8 bases respectively, with 12 bases between them. Looked up from germline, CDR1 is SNHLY and CDR2 is FYNNEI. This CDR3 comprises 14 residues. The CDR3 coding sequence is TGTGCCAGCAGTGGTAGCGGGGTTGATTCACCCCTCCACTTT. It is translated as CASSGSGVDSPLHF.

A note on this clone: This specimen includes other DNA sequences encoding the same CDR3. V and J are TRBV10-2 and TRBJ1-6; TRBD1 is a possible D gene (6 bases). V lost 7 bases, J lost 13 bases, and 20 bases lay in between. The CDR3 totals 14 residues. CDR1 and CDR2 from the germline V gene are WSHSY and SAAADI. The CDR3 here is CASTHRVIDSPLHF. The DNA of the CDR3 is TGCGCCAGCACCCACAGGGTGATAGACTCCCCCCTCCACTTT.